The clone carrying this T cell receptor beta chain was picked up a small number of times. Its antigen is unidentified. The authors made TCR beta libraries by quantitative 5'-RACE with molecular barcodes. Using its own MiXCR run on the 5' RACE reads, TCRdb lists one record per CDR3 protein. The sample lists some 400,000 distinct CDR3 sequences, about 20% occurring once. Trimming removed 3 bases from V and 0 bases from J; junction bases left unmatched: 7. This CDR3 has 17 residues. Per the germline V gene, CDR1 is LNHNV and CDR2 is YYDKDF (reference sequence). The data are from a study of CD8 T cells in ankylosing spondylitis. Study results and caveats: Within ankylosing spondylitis blood, a TCR beta motif made up of several highly homologous variants appeared to be characteristic. Those disease-linked clones were CD8+; they were also relatively rare in peripheral blood. Existing reports had already noted some motif variants in reactive arthritis synovial fluid and blood. Within matched ankylosing spondylitis synovial fluid, disease-linked clones were reportedly significantly enriched.

The rearrangement joins TRBV15 to TRBJ2-7; 11 bases fit TRBD2. The clonotype comes from a male donor with ankylosing spondylitis. Sample: blood, either unsorted or a sorted T cell fraction (not recorded which). The CDR3 DNA reads TGTGCCACCAGCAGGGGTAATAGCGGGAGGGGCTCCTACGAGCAGTACTTC. The encoded protein is CATSRGNSGRGSYEQYF.